This TCR beta chain was retrieved from a study of T cell responses to AZD1222 COVID-19 vaccine. Study-wide points: Targets within unmutated variant regions were reportedly found for nearly half of spike-specific TCRs.

Points on this clone: Its antigen is undetermined.

Assay: immunoSEQ multiplex PCR; the TCRdb copy retains only in-frame clones and omits some. Of about 120,000 clones listed, more than 80% were seen once; the top ten hold 1.5% to 1.8%. CDR1 and CDR2 from the germline V gene are LNHDA and SQIVND (reference sequence). The CDR3 totals 15 residues. V was trimmed by 9 bases and J by 2 bases, leaving 18 bases between them. The sequence was collected from an adult in good health. This specimen consisted of peripheral blood, obtained on day 0 of AZD1222 vaccination. The chain couples TRBV19 to TRBJ2-3; D is perhaps TRBD1 or TRBD2 (7 bases each). The CDR3 region is CASTRGDSHTDTQYF. The DNA of the CDR3 is TGTGCCAGCACCCGGGGGGACAGCCACACAGATACGCAGTATTTT. Combining the CDR3 with reference TRBV19 and TRBJ2-3 gives the whole variable domain DGGITQSPKYLFRKEGQNVTLSCEQNLNHDAMYWYRQDPGQGLRLIYYSQIVNDFQKGDIAEGYSVSREKKESFPLTVTSAQKNPTAFYLCASTRGDSHTDTQYFGPGTRLTVL.